A selection of T cell receptor beta chains follows, all from one sample in a study of blood T cells in healthy people across ages. TCRdb recomputed calls from the 5' RACE reads with MiXCR, one row per CDR3 protein. The data show hundreds of thousands of distinct CDR3 sequences, just over 55% seen once. Sample: blood. The receptor set was obtained from a man in his forties or fifties in good health. The conserved cysteine and the conserved F or W are not part of the CDR3 here.

CDR3aa,v_gene,j_gene
ASSAGLDYGYT,TRBV7-3,TRBJ1-2
ASSHSSTEGEQY,TRBV7-2,NA
ASRGSGQGRLNEQF,TRBV25-1,TRBJ2-1
ASSHSGMGYEQY,TRBV4-2,TRBJ2-7
ASSLWGQGNTEAF,TRBV28,TRBJ1-1
ASVGGARGYT,TRBV6-6,TRBJ1-2
ASPGTPGYNEQF,TRBV7-9,TRBJ2-1
ASSFDSYQETQY,TRBV7-2,TRBJ2-5
ASSATGGESIQY,TRBV7-9,TRBJ2-4
ASSPDYTQY,TRBV7-9,TRBJ2-3
ASSSTSGGANVLT,TRBV12-3/TRBV12-4,TRBJ2-6
ASSLGDRALNQPQH,TRBV7-2,TRBJ1-5
SAKGNRGHTDTQY,TRBV20-1,TRBJ2-3
ASSLGVRKKSSYEQY,TRBV11-2,TRBJ2-7
ASSLGQIASTDTQY,TRBV5-1,TRBJ2-3
ASSWTGLASGANVLT,TRBV25-1,TRBJ2-6
ASSQGRTSGAQETQY,TRBV4-2,TRBJ2-5
SARDMTARNGLNEQF,TRBV20-1,TRBJ2-1
ASSSERGRAQY,TRBV6-1,TRBJ2-7
ASSYGDYNEQF,TRBV6-5,TRBJ2-1
SARDSGETNYGYT,TRBV20-1,TRBJ1-2
ASRDGTSGYNEQY,TRBV6-2/TRBV6-3,NA
ASRDRAAPKEGLYGYT,TRBV27,TRBJ1-2
ASRGLGIVPY,TRBV28,TRBJ2-4
AIVAGTGAREQY,TRBV28,TRBJ2-7
ATSRAPAGQISYEQY,TRBV15,NA
ASSPVIAGANGANVLT,TRBV18,TRBJ2-6
ASSLRSSGRKRPDTQY,TRBV7-3,TRBJ2-3
ASSFDRVTNEQY,TRBV7-2,TRBJ2-5
ASSLTGTGGKTGANVLT,TRBV12-3/TRBV12-4,TRBJ2-6
ASSDQGAGEKLF,TRBV12-3/TRBV12-4,TRBJ1-4
SVEDFGRRNRDPQETQF,TRBV29-1,NA
AISVPQGSTDTQY,TRBV10-3,TRBJ2-3
AISQYKNIQY,TRBV10-3,TRBJ2-4
ASSPGTWGQPQH,TRBV7-2,TRBJ1-5
SALESGGAGEQF,TRBV29-1,NA
ASSGSSVADTQY,TRBV9,TRBJ2-3
ASRKTKTSTDTQY,TRBV4-1,TRBJ2-3
ASSLGFEDPGNIQY,TRBV11-1,TRBJ2-4
ASSVGSEGNEQF,TRBV9,TRBJ2-1
ASSLSGFQETQY,TRBV7-2,TRBJ2-5
ASSQGWSEQF,TRBV27,TRBJ2-1
ASSRSSGSDEQF,TRBV18,TRBJ2-1
ASSPLAGGQPGQETQY,TRBV4-2,TRBJ2-5